A selection of T cell receptor beta chains follows, all from one sample in a study of CD8 T cells in ankylosing spondylitis. MiXCR, applied by TCRdb to the 5' RACE reads, yields one record per CDR3 protein. The sample has 150,000 to 200,000 distinct CDR3 sequences, 10% to 15% seen once; the top ten hold 11%. Sequenced sample: blood, either unsorted or a sorted T cell fraction (not recorded which). These receptors originate from a female donor with ankylosing spondylitis or in good health (not recorded which). The CDR3 runs from the conserved cysteine through the conserved F or W. D genes are given only for firm matches. Where a row states a size, it is once, few, many or the class of an expanded clone; other rows omit it.

many | TRBJ1-1 | TRBV27 | NA | CASSTRGAGTEAFF | TGTGCCAGCAGTACCAGGGGAGCAGGTACTGAAGCTTTCTTT
NA | TRBJ2-7 | TRBV7-9 | NA | CASSSSKEGPLYEQYF | TGTGCCAGCAGCTCGAGCAAGGAGGGCCCCCTCTACGAGCAGTACTTC
NA | TRBJ2-1 | TRBV11-2 | NA | CASSLLGRGRSSYNEQFF | TGTGCCAGCAGCTTATTGGGCAGGGGGAGGAGCTCCTACAATGAGCAGTTCTTC
many | TRBJ1-2 | TRBV18 | NA | CASSRTVIGGYTF | TGTGCCAGCTCAAGGACAGTTATAGGAGGCTACACCTTC
many | TRBJ2-7 | TRBV20-1 | NA | CSAPGASPYEQYF | TGCAGTGCCCCCGGAGCGAGTCCCTACGAGCAGTACTTC
NA | TRBJ2-1 | TRBV2 | NA | CACSLLVLLARKTNNEQFF | TGTGCCTGCAGTTTATTAGTTTTATTAGCGCGGAAGACTAACAATGAGCAGTTCTTC
few | TRBJ2-2 | TRBV24-1 | NA | CATSDLRTDTGELFF | TGTGCCACCAGTGATTTACGTACGGACACCGGGGAGCTGTTTTTT
many | TRBJ1-6 | TRBV9 | NA | CASRGESSYNSPLHF | TGTGCCAGCAGGGGAGAGAGCTCCTATAATTCACCCCTCCACTTT
many | TRBJ1-5 | TRBV6-1 | TRBD1 | CASSEWTGGSNQPQHF | TGTGCCAGCAGTGAATGGACAGGCGGTAGCAATCAGCCCCAGCATTTT
many | TRBJ2-5 | TRBV12-3/TRBV12-4 | NA | CASSFQRETQYF | TGTGCCAGCAGTTTTCAGAGGGAGACCCAGTACTTC
NA | TRBJ2-7 | TRBV5-1 | NA | CASSFLGLSSYEQYF | TGCGCCAGCAGCTTCTTAGGGCTGAGCTCCTACGAGCAGTACTTC
many | TRBJ1-1 | TRBV12-3/TRBV12-4 | NA | CASRPSDSPGTEAFF | TGTGCCAGCAGACCGTCGGACAGCCCAGGTACTGAAGCTTTCTTT
many | TRBJ2-1 | TRBV7-8 | TRBD1 | CASRQQGGSYNEQFF | TGTGCCAGCAGACAACAGGGGGGCTCCTACAATGAGCAGTTCTTC
NA | TRBJ1-1 | TRBV27 | NA | CASSLSRTMNTEAFF | TGTGCCAGCAGTTTATCGAGGACGATGAACACTGAAGCTTTCTTT
many | TRBJ2-1 | TRBV29-1 | TRBD1 | CSVGQGPWDEQFF | TGCAGCGTGGGACAGGGACCTTGGGATGAGCAGTTCTTC
many | TRBJ1-5 | TRBV18 | NA | CASSPDSDNQPQHF | TGTGCCAGCTCACCCGACAGCGACAATCAGCCCCAGCATTTT
NA | TRBJ2-1 | TRBV7-2 | NA | CASSLKGGPGFF | TGTGCCAGCAGCTTAAAGGGCGGCCCGGGGTTCTTC
few | TRBJ1-6 | TRBV7-2 | NA | CASSLAMGSNSPLHF | TGTGCCAGCAGCTTAGCGATGGGGTCTAATTCACCCCTCCACTTT
NA | TRBJ1-4 | TRBV12-5 | NA | CASGPGVGVTNEKLFF | TGTGCTAGTGGTCCCGGGGTAGGTGTAACTAATGAAAAACTGTTTTTT
few | TRBJ2-1 | TRBV7-2 | TRBD2 | CASSHGREVWTREQFF | TGTGCCAGCAGCCATGGGCGGGAGGTCTGGACGCGTGAGCAGTTCTTC
NA | TRBJ2-3 | TRBV7-9 | TRBD2 | CASRFSGSGDTQYF | TGTGCCAGCAGGTTTAGCGGGAGTGGTGATACGCAGTATTTT
few | TRBJ2-7 | TRBV7-9 | NA | CATKEILPYEQYF | TGTGCCACCAAAGAGATCCTCCCCTACGAGCAGTACTTC
many | TRBJ2-1 | TRBV29-1 | TRBD2 | CSVELLGAGSYNEQFF | TGCAGCGTTGAATTGTTGGGAGCGGGGTCCTACAATGAGCAGTTCTTC
many | TRBJ2-5 | TRBV29-1 | NA | CSVEVGRESWQETQYF | TGCAGCGTTGAAGTTGGACGGGAAAGCTGGCAAGAGACCCAGTACTTC
few | TRBJ2-5 | TRBV20-1 | NA | CSARAWSAETQYF | TGCAGTGCTAGAGCTTGGTCGGCAGAGACCCAGTACTTC
few | TRBJ2-7 | TRBV5-1 | NA | CASSYEPTAYEQYF | TGCGCCAGCAGCTATGAACCGACAGCCTACGAGCAGTACTTC
NA | TRBJ2-2 | TRBV7-9 | NA | CASSLRGMGTGELFF | TGTGCCAGCAGCTTACGGGGGATGGGCACCGGGGAGCTGTTTTTT
many | TRBJ2-1 | TRBV11-2 | TRBD2 | CASSLQPSGRLNEQFF | TGTGCCAGCAGCTTACAACCTAGCGGGAGACTTAATGAGCAGTTCTTC
few | TRBJ2-1 | TRBV7-9 | NA | CASSPQEGSYNEQFF | TGTGCCAGCAGCCCCCAGGAGGGGAGCTACAATGAGCAGTTCTTC